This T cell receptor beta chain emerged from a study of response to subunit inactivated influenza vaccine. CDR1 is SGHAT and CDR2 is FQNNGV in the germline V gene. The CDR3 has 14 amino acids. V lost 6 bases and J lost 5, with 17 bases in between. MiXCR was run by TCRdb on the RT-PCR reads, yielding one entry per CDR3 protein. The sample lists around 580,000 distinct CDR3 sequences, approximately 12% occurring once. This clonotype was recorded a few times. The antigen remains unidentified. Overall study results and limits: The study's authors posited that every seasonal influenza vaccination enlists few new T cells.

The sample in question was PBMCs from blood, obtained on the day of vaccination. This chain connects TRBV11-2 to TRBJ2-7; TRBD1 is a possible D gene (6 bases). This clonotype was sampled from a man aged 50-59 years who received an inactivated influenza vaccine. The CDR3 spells CASRRGQRANEQYF. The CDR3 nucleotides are TGTGCCAGCAGGCGAGGACAGAGGGCCAACGAGCAGTACTTC.